Shown below are 14 T cell receptor beta chains from a single sample sequenced in a study of blood T cell repertoires in COVID-19. This table comes from immunoSEQ multiplex PCR, and its TCRdb copy is limited to in-frame clones, with some not included. The sample records a few hundred thousand clones, about 86% being singletons. What was sequenced was peripheral blood. Receptor source: a man at least 80 years old with acute or convalescent COVID-19.

The rearrangement uses TRBV9 and TRBJ2-1; 8 nucleotides match TRBD1. The J segment lost 3 bases and the V segment lost 6 bases, leaving 8 bases of the junction unmatched. The CDR3 runs 15 residues. Per germline, CDR1 SGDLS and CDR2 YYNGEE. The CDR3 reads CASTEGQGYYNEQFF. The CDR3 DNA reads TGTGCCAGCACCGAAGGACAGGGATACTACAATGAGCAGTTCTTC.

This chain uses TRBV12-3 or TRBV12-4 with TRBJ1-1; a possible D gene is TRBD1 (5 bases). This CDR3 contains 13 residues. Trimming pared 6 bases from V and 4 bases from J, leaving 12 bases between. The CDR3 region has the DNA TGTGCCAGCAGCTTGTGGGGGGGCACTGAAGCTTTCTTT. Translating it yields CASSLWGGTEAFF.

The chain couples TRBV2 to TRBJ1-2, with TRBD1 matching over 7 bases. CDR1 is SNHLY and CDR2 is FYNNEI in the germline V gene. With 7 bases clipped from V and 4 bases from J, the junction kept 3 bases outside the gene matches. This CDR3 comprises 12 residues. CDR3 protein: CASKRTGYGYTF. In DNA form, the CDR3 reads TGTGCCAGCAAGAGGACAGGCTATGGCTACACCTTC.

CDR3 sequence (DNA): TGTGCCAGCAGCTTACGAGCGGGAGTAGGTGAAAAACTGTTTTTT. This codes for CASSLRAGVGEKLFF. The chain joins TRBV11-2 to TRBJ1-4; D not resolved. The CDR3 runs to 15 residues. V was clipped by 2 bases and J by 7 bases, with 14 bases between them. Germline V CDR1 and CDR2: SGHAT, FQNNGV. The complete variable domain, with remaining parts taken from reference TRBV11-2 and TRBJ1-4, reads EAGVAQSPRYKIIEKRQSVAFWCNPISGHATLYWYQQILGQGPKLLIQFQNNGVVDDSQLPKDRFSAERLKGVDSTLKIQPAKLEDSAVYLCASSLRAGVGEKLFFGSGTQLSVL.

This chain joins TRBV27 and TRBJ1-3, with TRBD1 matching over 9 bases. The V gene end was trimmed by 4 bases and the J gene end by 1 base; junction bases not matched to a gene: 5. The length of the CDR3 is 16 residues. Germline V gene lookup returns CDR1 MNHEY and CDR2 SMNVEV (reference sequence). CDR3 loop: CASSSLGTGSGNTIYF. The CDR3 coding sequence is TGTGCCAGCAGTTCCCTCGGGACAGGGTCTGGAAACACCATATATTTT.

The V gene is TRBV25-1, the J gene TRBJ1-3; D ambiguous. Between the trimmed V and J ends, which lost 6 bases and 0 bases, there was a span of 9 bases. Per the germline V gene, CDR1 is MGHDK and CDR2 is SYGVNS. The CDR3 has 14 amino acids. In DNA form, the CDR3 reads TGTGCCAGCAGCCCACGCTACTCTGGAAACACCATATATTTT. It yields the protein CASSPRYSGNTIYF.

The chain carries TRBV7-6 and TRBJ2-1; D might be TRBD1 (5 bases). This CDR3 spans 18 amino acids. Germline V CDR1 and CDR2: SGHVS, FNYEAQ. Between the trimmed V and J ends, which lost 3 bases and 0 bases, there was a span of 18 bases. DNA of the CDR3: TGTGCCAGCAGCTTTATTCAGGGTACCCAGAGCTCCTACAATGAGCAGTTCTTC. Amino acid sequence: CASSFIQGTQSSYNEQFF.

The chain has TRBV15 and TRBJ2-2, with 14 bases identical to TRBD2. Germline lookup yields CDR1 LNHNV and CDR2 YYDKDF (reference sequence). V was pared by 6 bases and J by 4 bases, with 7 bases of the junction left unmatched. The CDR3 loop spans 17 amino acids. CDR3 protein: CATRAGLAGDRTGELFF. CDR3 sequence (DNA): TGTGCCACCAGGGCGGGACTAGCGGGAGATCGCACCGGGGAGCTGTTTTTT. The full variable domain, with the rest looked up from reference TRBV15 and TRBJ2-2, is DAMVIQNPRYQVTQFGKPVTLSCSQTLNHNVMYWYQQKSSQAPKLLFHYYDKDFNNEADTPDNFQSRRPNTSFCFLDIRSPGLGDTAMYLCATRAGLAGDRTGELFFGEGSRLTVL.

This chain connects TRBV18 to TRBJ1-2; 12 bases map to TRBD1. V lost 0 bases, J lost 0 bases, and 8 bases stayed unmatched. In germline, CDR1 is KGHSH, CDR2 LQKENI. The CDR3 runs 19 residues. CDR3 loop: CASSPPGDRGRRANYGYTF. In nucleotides, the CDR3 is TGTGCCAGCTCACCACCGGGGGACAGGGGGCGCAGGGCTAACTATGGCTACACCTTC.

The chain has TRBV10-3 and TRBJ2-1, with 7 bases identical to TRBD1. The CDR3 runs to 13 residues. The germline CDR1 and CDR2 sequences are ENHRY and SYGVKD. V was pared by 10 bases and J by 3 bases, with 6 bases of the junction left unmatched. CDR3 amino acids: CATRTGLYNEQFF. DNA of the CDR3: TGTGCCACTAGGACAGGCCTCTACAATGAGCAGTTCTTC.

Points on this clone: A read error may account for a junction end that differs from germline. The rearrangement uses TRBV6-1 and TRBJ1-2; D may be TRBD1 (5 bases). In germline, CDR1 is MNHNS, CDR2 SASEGT. This CDR3 is built from 10 residues. CDR3 sequence: CASSTETVQF. The CDR3 DNA sequence: TGTGCCAGCAGTACGGAGACAGTTCAATTC.

The rearrangement links TRBV5-1 to TRBJ1-3; the D gene is possibly TRBD1 (5 bases). The CDR3 is 16 amino acids. With 0 bases removed from V and 4 bases from J, the gap between germline ends came to 14 bases. Germline CDR1 SGHRS, CDR2 YFSETQ. This chain's CDR3 is CASSLAGRAAGNTIYF. The CDR3 DNA follows: TGCGCCAGCAGCTTGGCCGGCAGGGCGGCGGGAAACACCATATATTTT. Full variable domain (remainder filled in from reference TRBV5-1 and TRBJ1-3): KAGVTQTPRYLIKTRGQQVTLSCSPISGHRSVSWYQQTPGQGLQFLFEYFSETQRNKGNFPGRFSGRQFSNSRSEMNVSTLELGDSALYLCASSLAGRAAGNTIYFGEGSWLTVV.

This clone was picked up a small number of times. The chain couples TRBV24-1 to TRBJ2-2; tentatively, D is TRBD2 (6 bases). CDR3 length: 17 residues. Germline-derived CDR1 and CDR2 are KGHDR and SFDVKD. The germline V and J ends were trimmed by 4 bases and 4 bases, with 18 bases remaining between them. Here the CDR3 reads CATSDYPGRRGTGELFF. The CDR3 DNA is TGTGCCACCAGTGACTACCCGGGGAGGCGCGGCACCGGGGAGCTGTTTTTT.

V usage is TRBV7-6 and J usage is TRBJ2-7, with D possibly TRBD2 on 6 matching bases. Trimming left V 8 bases short and J 3 bases short, with 14 bases between. The CDR3 runs 13 residues. Germline V gene lookup returns CDR1 SGHVS and CDR2 FNYEAQ. This CDR3 reads CASGPGLSYEQYF. In nucleotides, the CDR3 is TGTGCCAGCGGTCCGGGACTCAGCTACGAGCAGTACTTC.